This T cell receptor beta chain came from a study of cytomegalovirus exposure and HLA in healthy donors. Unrecorded immune exposures were likely, despite nominal health at sampling. Trimming took 6 bases from V and 11 from J, leaving 22 bases between them. The CDR3 loop spans 14 amino acids. Germline lookup yields CDR1 MNHEY and CDR2 SVGAGI. PCR primers comprised 60 Vbeta and 13 Jbeta primers. The repertoire was sequenced with immunoSEQ multiplex PCR; TCRdb's copy has only in-frame clones and lacks some. The sample table includes around 100,000 clones. In the case of this clone: Its target is not known.

Regarding the study as a whole: In a later analysis, compared with equally common non-associated chains, HLA-associated beta chains were more expanded. It was reported in a later analysis that an Asian-associated ancestry cluster showed fewer N-insertions than the approximately 690-donor mean. Apart from CMV serostatus, no immune exposure information was available.

The sequence was obtained from a man younger than 45 in good health and CMV-seronegative. Input material: PBMCs. This chain uses TRBV6-5 with TRBJ1-1, with D possibly being TRBD1 (5 bases). CDR3 nucleotide sequence: TGTGCCAGCAGCCCCGGGGGGGGTGAGTGGAGGGCTTTCTTT. This gives the protein CASSPGGGEWRAFF.